The entry below gives a single T cell receptor beta chain sequence along with its context. Its antigen is still unknown. The sample belongs to a study of T cell responses to AZD1222 COVID-19 vaccine. Study-level results: Repertoire sampling occurred only after the peak T cell response.

Profiled with immunoSEQ multiplex PCR; TCRdb holds only in-frame clones, not every one. The sample holds more than 80,000 clones, 86% seen once. The CDR3 runs to 14 residues. Germline V gene data show CDR1 as MNHEY and CDR2 as SVGAGI. V was trimmed by 5 bases and J by 6 bases, leaving 14 bases between them. The chain employs TRBV6-5 and TRBJ2-4; D uncertain. This clonotype originated in an adult in good health. The sequences come from peripheral blood, collected on day 0 of AZD1222 vaccination. The DNA for the CDR3 is TGTGCCAGCAGTCCCCAGAAGGGTATAAACATTCAGTACTTC. Encoded protein: CASSPQKGINIQYF.